This TCR beta chain was observed in a study of vaccination and CD4 T cells after COVID-19. Overall study context: Samples after vaccination came a median approximately 66 days past dose two, ranging 14 to 241. SARS-CoV-2, HCoV-NL63, HCoV-OC43 and HCoV-229E supplied the overlapping spike peptides used to stimulate cells. The authors gave control cultures a CEFX pool, an HIV-1 Nef pool, or no peptide.

Germline V gene lookup returns CDR1 SGHTA and CDR2 FQGNSA. The CDR3 covers 12 residues. Trimming left V 0 bases short and J 4 bases short, with 2 bases between. Oncomine TCR Beta short-read sequencing was applied to DNA from cultured CD4+ T cells. The source of extracted genomic DNA was cultured CD4+ T cells. TCRdb re-called the PCR reads through MiXCR, storing one row per CDR3 protein. The data contain about 11,000 distinct CDR3 sequences, less than 65% of them singletons. Concerning this clonotype: The antigen remains unidentified.

Treatment reported: roughly nine-day PBMC culture with coronavirus spike peptide pools or control peptides (ViraFEST assay). The source of this sequence is a human donor who had recovered from COVID-19. The sample comprised CD4+ T cells from blood, cultured in vitro. V usage is TRBV7-2 and J usage is TRBJ2-3; D remains unclear. The CDR3 here is CASSLAPDTQYF. For the CDR3, the DNA is TGTGCCAGCAGCTTAGCTCCAGATACGCAGTATTTT.